These T cell receptor beta chains were read from a single sample in a study of blood T cell repertoires in COVID-19. The table came from immunoSEQ multiplex PCR; TCRdb's copy has only in-frame clones and leaves some out. The sample includes about 210,000 clones, over 80% of them seen just once. Sequenced input: PBMCs or T cells enriched from blood (not recorded which). These receptors originate from a woman aged 25 to 39 who had been exposed to COVID-19. CDR3s include the opening cysteine and the closing phenylalanine or tryptophan. The order of the fields is V gene, D gene, clone size, J gene, CDR3 protein, CDR3 DNA. D genes are given only for firm matches. Rows may omit the clone size; those that give it use once, few, many or a size class.

>TRBV29-1|.|once|TRBJ1-2
CSVEDASAGAGYTF
TGCAGCGTTGAAGATGCGTCAGCGGGTGCCGGGTACACCTTC
>TRBV4-3|TRBD2|.|TRBJ2-1
CASSQGLAGGMYNEQFF
TGCGCCAGCAGCCAAGGGCTAGCGGGGGGAATGTACAATGAGCAGTTCTTC
>TRBV18|TRBD1|.|TRBJ2-2
CASSPKGGSTGELFF
TGTGCCAGCTCACCAAAAGGGGGCTCTACCGGGGAGCTGTTTTTT
>TRBV10-3|.|.|TRBJ2-1
CATTSPEQFF
TGTGCCACAACTAGCCCTGAGCAGTTCTTC
>TRBV3-1/TRBV3-2|TRBD1|.|TRBJ1-2
CASSQEGQDNYGYTF
TGTGCCAGCAGCCAAGAAGGACAGGATAATTATGGCTACACCTTC
>TRBV27|TRBD2|.|TRBJ2-1
CASSHGLAGHSYNEQFF
TGTGCCAGCAGCCACGGACTAGCGGGGCACTCCTACAATGAGCAGTTCTTC
>TRBV19|TRBD1|.|TRBJ1-2
CASSTGQGVGGYTF
TGTGCCAGTAGTACCGGACAGGGGGTCGGTGGCTACACCTTC
>TRBV7-6|TRBD2|.|TRBJ2-7
CASSPQAGSYEQYF
TGTGCCAGCAGCCCCCAAGCGGGGTCCTACGAGCAGTACTTC
>TRBV29-1|.|.|TRBJ2-7
CSSPQGPYEQYF
TGCAGCAGCCCACAGGGACCCTACGAGCAGTACTTC
>TRBV7-9|TRBD1|.|TRBJ1-1
CASSPRDRGSGRAFF
TGTGCCAGCAGCCCACGGGACAGGGGGTCTGGGCGAGCTTTCTTT
>TRBV5-6|TRBD1|.|TRBJ1-1
CASSLRTGIGEAFF
TGTGCCAGCAGCCTCCGGACAGGGATCGGTGAAGCTTTCTTT
>TRBV12-5|.|.|TRBJ1-5
CASGPPSGSQFNQPQHF
TGTGCTAGTGGCCCCCCCTCTGGGAGTCAATTTAATCAGCCCCAGCATTTT
>TRBV9|TRBD1|.|TRBJ2-5
CASSPRTGGDETQYF
TGTGCCAGCAGCCCAAGGACAGGGGGGGACGAGACCCAGTACTTC
>TRBV7-2|.|.|TRBJ1-2
CASSGYEAPVYGYTF
TGTGCCAGCAGCGGATACGAGGCGCCGGTCTATGGCTACACCTTC
>TRBV4-1|TRBD1|.|TRBJ2-1
CASSQDRGLGNEQFF
TGCGCCAGCAGCCAAGATAGGGGGCTAGGGAATGAGCAGTTCTTC
>TRBV19|TRBD1|few|TRBJ1-5
CASGQGTSNVPQHF
TGTGCCAGCGGACAGGGGACCTCCAATGTACCCCAGCATTTT
>TRBV10-3|TRBD1|few|TRBJ1-2
CAISLDRGNGYTF
TGTGCCATCAGTCTCGACAGGGGGAACGGCTACACCTTC
>TRBV7-9|.|.|TRBJ2-5
CASSSQTEYQETQYF
TGTGCCAGCAGCTCGCAGACGGAGTACCAAGAGACCCAGTACTTC
>TRBV9|.|.|TRBJ2-3
CASSVGSVLVDTDTQYF
TGTGCCAGCAGCGTAGGGTCGGTGCTAGTAGACACAGATACGCAGTATTTT
>TRBV7-7|TRBD1|.|TRBJ2-3
CASSQSGGADTQYF
TGTGCCAGCAGCCAATCAGGGGGCGCAGATACGCAGTATTTT
>TRBV11-2|TRBD1|.|TRBJ1-1
CASSDRDGGDTEAFF
TGTGCCAGCAGCGACAGGGACGGAGGGGACACTGAAGCTTTCTTT
>TRBV6-5|TRBD1|.|TRBJ2-5
CASSWTGNQETQYF
TGTGCCAGCAGTTGGACAGGAAATCAAGAGACCCAGTACTTC
>TRBV29-1|TRBD1|.|TRBJ1-1
CSVGGQGGMNTEAFF
TGCAGCGTCGGGGGACAGGGGGGAATGAACACTGAAGCTTTCTTT
>TRBV7-7|.|.|TRBJ2-2
CASSPQRTGELFF
TGTGCTAGCAGCCCCCAGAGGACCGGGGAGCTGTTTTTT
>TRBV4-1|TRBD2|.|TRBJ2-5
CASSQDRTSVLETQYF
TGCGCCAGCAGCCAAGATAGGACTAGCGTTTTAGAGACCCAGTACTTC
>TRBV5-1|.|.|TRBJ2-2
CASSLVLWSLGTGELFF
TGCGCCAGCAGCTTGGTTCTCTGGAGTTTGGGCACCGGGGAGCTGTTTTTT
>TRBV24-1|TRBD1|.|TRBJ1-3
CATSLPGQYPGNTIYF
TGTGCCACCAGCCTACCGGGACAGTACCCTGGAAACACCATATATTTT
>TRBV5-1|.|once|TRBJ2-7
CASSLESRYNEQYF
TGCGCCAGCAGCTTGGAAAGCCGCTATAACGAGCAGTACTTC
>TRBV19|.|.|TRBJ2-3
CASNQRRADTQYF
TGTGCCAGTAACCAGCGGCGAGCTGATACGCAGTATTTT
>TRBV7-2|TRBD1|.|TRBJ1-2
CASSAGQGSGGYTF
TGTGCCAGCAGCGCGGGACAGGGGTCGGGTGGCTACACCTTC
>TRBV5-1|.|.|TRBJ1-4
CASSITLQGANEKLFF
TGCGCCAGCAGCATAACCCTCCAGGGTGCTAATGAAAAACTGTTTTTT
>TRBV5-1|TRBD1|few|TRBJ1-2
CASSAGDRGNYGYTF
TGCGCCAGCAGCGCCGGGGACAGGGGAAACTATGGCTACACCTTC
>TRBV12-3/TRBV12-4|.|once|TRBJ1-2
CASSPTGFYGYTF
TGTGCCAGCAGTCCGACGGGATTCTATGGCTACACCTTC
>TRBV7-3|.|.|TRBJ1-4
CASSPGSGEKLFF
TGTGCCAGCAGCCCCGGGAGTGGGGAAAAACTGTTTTTT
>TRBV5-5|.|.|TRBJ1-6
CASSLSAQAGSPLHF
TGTGCCAGCAGCTTGTCCGCACAGGCCGGCTCACCCCTCCACTTT
>TRBV21-1|.|.|TRBJ2-2
CASRGTAGKAGELFF
TGTGCCAGCAGGGGTACGGCGGGGAAGGCCGGGGAGCTGTTTTTT
>TRBV19|.|.|TRBJ1-2
CASSSYLAANYGYTF
TGTGCCAGTAGTAGCTACCTCGCGGCTAACTATGGCTACACCTTC
>TRBV5-1|TRBD1|.|TRBJ1-5
CASSPWGGTGDRNQPQHF
TGCGCCAGCAGCCCCTGGGGAGGGACAGGGGATCGCAATCAGCCCCAGCATTTT
>TRBV2|.|.|TRBJ1-3
CASSEDRDSGNTIYF
TGTGCCAGCAGTGAAGACAGAGACTCTGGAAACACCATATATTTT
>TRBV6-5|.|few|TRBJ2-1
CASRRLSFDEQFF
TGTGCCAGCAGGCGTCTGAGTTTTGATGAGCAGTTCTTC
>TRBV27|.|once|TRBJ2-7
CASSSNVWPYEQYF
TGTGCCAGCAGTTCGAATGTATGGCCTTACGAGCAGTACTTC
>TRBV5-6|.|.|TRBJ1-1
CASSYGVGGSEAFF
TGTGCCAGCAGCTACGGGGTCGGGGGTTCTGAAGCTTTCTTT
>TRBV19|.|.|TRBJ1-5
CASDPRVGNQPQHF
TGTGCCAGTGACCCCCGGGTCGGCAATCAGCCCCAGCATTTT
>TRBV30|.|.|TRBJ1-2
CAWNPKLVHGYTF
TGTGCCTGGAACCCGAAGTTAGTACATGGCTACACCTTC
>TRBV5-1|.|.|TRBJ2-6
CASSLTGTGANVLTF
TGCGCCAGCAGCTTGACAGGGACTGGGGCCAACGTCCTGACTTTC
>TRBV19|.|.|TRBJ1-1
CASSLREENTEAFF
TGTGCCAGTTCTCTCCGGGAGGAGAACACTGAAGCTTTCTTT
>TRBV5-5|.|many|TRBJ1-1
CASRHDLNTEAFF
TGTGCCAGCAGGCACGACTTGAACACTGAAGCTTTCTTT
>TRBV9|.|few|TRBJ2-2
CASSVAGGGDTGELFF
TGTGCCAGCAGCGTAGCTGGAGGGGGGGACACCGGGGAGCTGTTTTTT
>TRBV10-3|.|.|TRBJ2-2
CAISARGTANTGELFF
TGTGCCATCAGTGCTCGGGGGACAGCGAACACCGGGGAGCTGTTTTTT
>TRBV6-1|.|.|TRBJ2-5
CASSDYRAIQETQYF
TGTGCCAGCAGTGATTACAGGGCCATCCAAGAGACCCAGTACTTC
>TRBV7-9|.|once|TRBJ1-1
CASSLPGWRTDEAFF
TGTGCCAGCAGCTTACCCGGGTGGAGGACCGATGAAGCTTTCTTT
>TRBV3-1/TRBV3-2|.|.|TRBJ2-3
CASSQDRGDTQYF
TGTGCCAGCAGCCAAGATAGAGGAGATACGCAGTATTTT
>TRBV5-1|TRBD2|once|TRBJ2-7
CASSLVASGVLSEQYF
TGCGCCAGCAGCTTGGTAGCTAGCGGGGTGTTGAGCGAGCAGTACTTC
>TRBV4-3|.|.|TRBJ2-5
CASSQDTGRETQYF
TGCGCCAGCAGCCAAGATACCGGCAGGGAAACCCAGTACTTC
>TRBV2|.|.|TRBJ2-7
CASSVQGGEQYF
TGTGCCAGCAGTGTACAGGGAGGGGAGCAGTACTTC
>TRBV3-1/TRBV3-2|TRBD2|.|TRBJ2-3
CASSPGLASDTQYF
TGTGCCAGCAGCCCGGGACTAGCTTCAGATACGCAGTATTTT
>TRBV4-1|.|.|TRBJ2-7
CASSQAGEQYF
TGCGCCAGCAGCCAAGCGGGGGAGCAGTACTTC
>TRBV19|.|.|TRBJ1-4
CASSALTVTIGEKLFF
TGTGCCAGTAGTGCCCTGACAGTTACTATCGGTGAAAAACTGTTTTTT
>TRBV7-6|TRBD2|.|TRBJ2-1
CASSLGSFTGGANEQFF
TGTGCCAGCAGCTTAGGAAGTTTTACGGGGGGGGCCAATGAGCAGTTCTTC
>TRBV10-1|TRBD1|.|TRBJ1-2
CASSGDRAWTSYTF
TGCGCCAGCAGCGGGGACAGGGCTTGGACTAGCTACACCTTC